Included here is one T cell receptor beta chain sequence, with context. The CDR3 consists of 16 residues. The V segment lost 3 bases and the J segment 4 bases; nucleotides outside the gene matches: 6. Germline-derived CDR1 and CDR2 are LNHNV and YYDKDF (reference sequence). The entry originates in a study of T cells in Graves' hyperthyroidism and ophthalmopathy. RNA transcripts gave rise to amplified TCR beta CDR3 regions. HTBI primers were employed in a first-round RT-PCR of the TCR CDR3. TCRdb redid the calling of the multiplex PCR reads with MiXCR, one entry per CDR3 protein. The data show 360,000 or so distinct CDR3 sequences, 15% to 20% seen once.

This clonotype was obtained from a woman between 18 and 29 years old with Graves' hyperthyroidism. The chain couples TRBV15 to TRBJ2-5, with 12 nucleotides matching TRBD1. The specimen was blood. DNA of the CDR3: TGTGCCACCAGCAGCCCGGGACAGGGGGCCTTAGAGACCCAGTACTTC. This codes for CATSSPGQGALETQYF.